This passage covers 8 T cell receptor beta chains from one sample sequenced in a study of cytomegalovirus exposure and HLA in healthy donors. TCRdb keeps only in-frame clones here, not all; method: immunoSEQ multiplex PCR. The data show roughly 150,000 clones, with 70% to 90% seen just once and 2.5% to 3.5% held by the top ten. Sequenced sample: PBMCs. The receptors were gathered from a young man in good health and CMV-seronegative.

The V and J genes are TRBV4-1 and TRBJ2-1, with 9 bases lining up with TRBD2. The CDR3 runs 16 residues. Germline V gene lookup returns CDR1 MGHRA and CDR2 YSYEKL. V trimming: 0 bases; J trimming: 10 bases; junction bases outside the gene matches: 10. In nucleotides, the CDR3 is TGCGCCAGCAGCCAAGATCTAGCAGCGGGAGGCAAAGAGCAGTTCTTC. Protein product: CASSQDLAAGGKEQFF.

This CDR3 reads CASSPRPRDEQYF. In DNA, the CDR3 is TGTGCCAGCTCGCCCCGCCCGAGAGACGAGCAGTACTTC. The J gene is TRBJ2-7, the V gene TRBV18; D not certain. Germline lookup yields CDR1 KGHSH and CDR2 LQKENI. The CDR3 runs 13 residues. V gave up 6 bases and J gave up 5 bases, with 14 bases separating them.

The chain employs TRBV19 and TRBJ2-1; the match to TRBD2 covers 14 bases. The ends lost 5 bases at V and 3 bases at J; junction bases unmatched: 6. This CDR3 spans 17 amino acids. Germline assignment: CDR1 LNHDA and CDR2 SQIVND (reference sequence). CDR3 sequence: CASSPMGLAGVYNEQFF. As DNA, the CDR3 is TGTGCCAGTAGTCCCATGGGACTAGCGGGGGTCTACAATGAGCAGTTCTTC. Using reference TRBV19 and TRBJ2-1 for the parts outside the CDR3, the full variable domain is DGGITQSPKYLFRKEGQNVTLSCEQNLNHDAMYWYRQDPGQGLRLIYYSQIVNDFQKGDIAEGYSVSREKKESFPLTVTSAQKNPTAFYLCASSPMGLAGVYNEQFFGPGTRLTVL.

This clone was seen only a few times. The gene calls are TRBV5-1 and TRBJ1-5; TRBD1 matches 7 bases. This CDR3 spans 14 amino acids. V lost 4 bases and J lost 6; bases outside the gene matches: 7. The V gene's germline CDR1 is SGHRS and CDR2 YFSETQ. The CDR3 reads CASSQGGVGQPQHF. In DNA form, the CDR3 reads TGCGCCAGCAGCCAAGGGGGCGTAGGTCAGCCCCAGCATTTT.

This chain uses TRBV7-2 with TRBJ2-2; 7 nucleotides line up with TRBD2. The CDR3 totals 16 residues. Germline V gene data show CDR1 as SGHTA and CDR2 as FQGNSA. The V and J ends lost 1 base and 6 bases, in that order; junction bases with no gene match: 8. This chain's CDR3 is CASSLGEGRRAGELFF. As DNA, the CDR3 is TGTGCCAGCAGCTTAGGGGAGGGAAGGAGGGCCGGGGAGCTGTTTTTT.

The CDR3 reads CASSQVSSSETQYF. The CDR3 DNA reads TGCGCCAGCAGCCAAGTGTCGAGTTCCGAGACCCAGTACTTC. The rearrangement uses TRBV4-1 and TRBJ2-5; no clear D gene. The germline gives CDR1 MGHRA, CDR2 YSYEKL. The V and J ends lost 1 base and 5 bases respectively, with 11 bases between them. The CDR3 contains 14 residues.

The rearrangement joins TRBV10-2 to TRBJ2-7; no definite D call. The CDR3 loop spans 13 amino acids. V was cut by 11 bases and J by 5 bases, with 19 bases left in between. Germline CDR1 reads WSHSY; CDR2 reads SAAADI. This CDR3 is CALTPESTHEQYF. CDR3 DNA: TGCGCCCTCACTCCCGAGAGCACCCACGAGCAGTACTTC.

This chain links TRBV11-2 with TRBJ1-4; D ambiguous. This CDR3 comprises 16 residues. CDR1 SGHAT and CDR2 FQNNGV come from the germline V gene. Trimming removed 0 bases from V and 4 bases from J, with 12 bases in between. The CDR3 spells CASSLDRGWGNEKLFF. The CDR3 nucleotides are TGTGCCAGCAGCTTAGATCGGGGTTGGGGTAATGAAAAACTGTTTTTT. The full variable domain, its missing parts supplied by reference TRBV11-2 and TRBJ1-4, is EAGVAQSPRYKIIEKRQSVAFWCNPISGHATLYWYQQILGQGPKLLIQFQNNGVVDDSQLPKDRFSAERLKGVDSTLKIQPAKLEDSAVYLCASSLDRGWGNEKLFFGSGTQLSVL.